The rows below give T cell receptor beta chains drawn from one sample of a study of early T cells in non-severe SARS-CoV-2 infection. TCRdb recomputed calls from the 5' RACE reads with MiXCR, one row per CDR3 protein. The sample holds tens of thousands of distinct CDR3 sequences, about 5.2% seen once. Sequencing used whole blood, obtained at baseline. These receptors were collected from an adult who was a healthcare worker with PCR-confirmed SARS-CoV-2 infection or an uninfected control (not recorded which). Both conserved end residues are part of each CDR3. D genes are given only for firm matches. Clone size, where shown, is once, few, many, or a class for clones that have expanded.

v_gene: TRBV2; abundance: many; j_gene: TRBJ1-1; d_gene: .; CDR3aa: CAPKRTEAFF; CDR3nt: TGTGCCCCCAAGAGGACTGAAGCTTTCTTT
v_gene: TRBV20-1; abundance: .; j_gene: TRBJ2-7; d_gene: TRBD2; CDR3aa: CSARGDGTSRHSSYEQYF; CDR3nt: TGCAGTGCTAGGGGGGATGGGACTAGCCGCCATAGCTCCTACGAGCAGTACTTC
v_gene: TRBV19; abundance: .; j_gene: TRBJ2-3; d_gene: TRBD1; CDR3aa: CASSMIRTGGTDTQYF; CDR3nt: TGTGCCAGTAGTATGATTAGGACAGGGGGCACAGATACGCAGTATTTT
v_gene: TRBV6-1; abundance: many; j_gene: TRBJ1-2; d_gene: .; CDR3aa: CASRSDLYGYTF; CDR3nt: TGTGCCAGCAGGTCAGATCTCTATGGCTACACCTTC
v_gene: TRBV21-1; abundance: many; j_gene: TRBJ2-4; d_gene: .; CDR3aa: CASSSSGVPFQYF; CDR3nt: TGTGCCAGCAGCTCCTCAGGAGTTCCTTTTCAGTACTTC
v_gene: TRBV5-4; abundance: many; j_gene: TRBJ1-2; d_gene: .; CDR3aa: CASSSASNYGYTF; CDR3nt: TGTGCCAGCAGCTCAGCCTCTAACTATGGCTACACCTTC
v_gene: TRBV20-1; abundance: many; j_gene: TRBJ2-1; d_gene: TRBD2; CDR3aa: CSARDRASGMFEQFF; CDR3nt: TGCAGTGCTAGAGATCGGGCTAGCGGGATGTTTGAGCAGTTCTTC
v_gene: TRBV7-9; abundance: few; j_gene: TRBJ1-1; d_gene: .; CDR3aa: CASSSGQTGGTEAFF; CDR3nt: TGTGCCAGCAGCTCCGGACAGACCGGGGGGACTGAAGCTTTCTTT
v_gene: TRBV28; abundance: many; j_gene: TRBJ1-2; d_gene: .; CDR3aa: CASSSASFGSSGYTF; CDR3nt: TGTGCCAGCAGCTCAGCTTCGTTTGGGAGCAGTGGCTACACCTTC
v_gene: TRBV29-1; abundance: .; j_gene: TRBJ1-1; d_gene: .; CDR3aa: CSVERGALYTEAFF; CDR3nt: TGCAGCGTTGAACGAGGCGCGCTTTACACTGAAGCTTTCTTT
v_gene: TRBV20-1; abundance: many; j_gene: TRBJ1-5; d_gene: .; CDR3aa: CSARAIAGSQHF; CDR3nt: TGCAGTGCTAGAGCGATCGCAGGGTCCCAGCATTTT
v_gene: TRBV20-1; abundance: many; j_gene: TRBJ1-1; d_gene: .; CDR3aa: CSARAEMAFF; CDR3nt: TGCAGTGCTAGGGCTGAAATGGCTTTCTTT
v_gene: TRBV2; abundance: many; j_gene: TRBJ1-5; d_gene: TRBD1; CDR3aa: CASSETRTGVFNQPQHF; CDR3nt: TGTGCCAGCAGTGAAACGAGGACAGGGGTTTTCAATCAGCCCCAGCATTTT
v_gene: TRBV28; abundance: many; j_gene: TRBJ2-3; d_gene: .; CDR3aa: CASSIGGAKDTQYF; CDR3nt: TGTGCCAGCAGTATAGGGGGGGCCAAAGATACGCAGTATTTT
v_gene: TRBV27; abundance: many; j_gene: TRBJ2-3; d_gene: .; CDR3aa: CASSPGRKNRKYF; CDR3nt: TGTGCCAGCAGTCCCGGACGGAAAAATAGAAAGTATTTT
v_gene: TRBV30; abundance: many; j_gene: TRBJ2-3; d_gene: TRBD2; CDR3aa: CAWQGSREWADTQYF; CDR3nt: TGTGCCTGGCAAGGCTCGCGGGAGTGGGCAGATACGCAGTATTTT
v_gene: TRBV19; abundance: few; j_gene: TRBJ2-3; d_gene: .; CDR3aa: CASRTSAGSNTDTQYF; CDR3nt: TGTGCCAGTAGGACTTCTGCAGGGAGTAACACAGATACGCAGTATTTT
v_gene: TRBV7-8; abundance: many; j_gene: TRBJ1-1; d_gene: .; CDR3aa: CASSLGRVTEAFF; CDR3nt: TGTGCCAGCAGCTTAGGTAGGGTCACTGAAGCTTTCTTT
v_gene: TRBV19; abundance: many; j_gene: TRBJ1-5; d_gene: TRBD1; CDR3aa: CASTIPGQAQPQHF; CDR3nt: TGTGCCAGTACCATTCCGGGACAGGCTCAGCCCCAGCATTTT
v_gene: TRBV2; abundance: few; j_gene: TRBJ2-7; d_gene: .; CDR3aa: CASRTDNSYEQYF; CDR3nt: TGTGCCAGCAGAACGGACAACTCCTACGAGCAGTACTTC
v_gene: TRBV20-1; abundance: many; j_gene: TRBJ2-7; d_gene: .; CDR3aa: CSARELRAPFYEQYF; CDR3nt: TGCAGTGCTAGAGAACTTAGGGCTCCCTTCTACGAGCAGTACTTC
v_gene: TRBV28; abundance: many; j_gene: TRBJ2-2; d_gene: TRBD2; CDR3aa: CASSPRPGTSGNTGELFF; CDR3nt: TGTGCCAGCAGTCCTCGACCGGGGACTAGCGGAAACACCGGGGAGCTGTTTTTT
v_gene: TRBV18; abundance: many; j_gene: TRBJ1-5; d_gene: .; CDR3aa: CASSPIDSNQPQHF; CDR3nt: TGTGCCAGCTCACCAATCGATAGCAATCAGCCCCAGCATTTT
v_gene: TRBV29-1; abundance: many; j_gene: TRBJ2-7; d_gene: TRBD1; CDR3aa: CSVSGGTGDIYYEQYF; CDR3nt: TGCAGCGTTAGTGGGGGGACAGGGGATATTTACTACGAGCAGTACTTC
v_gene: TRBV10-3; abundance: many; j_gene: TRBJ2-3; d_gene: TRBD2; CDR3aa: CAISELSIAGGPHTQYF; CDR3nt: TGTGCCATCAGTGAATTAAGTATAGCGGGAGGGCCACATACGCAGTATTTT
v_gene: TRBV30; abundance: many; j_gene: TRBJ1-1; d_gene: .; CDR3aa: CAWKWTRNTEAFF; CDR3nt: TGTGCCTGGAAATGGACACGGAACACTGAAGCTTTCTTT
v_gene: TRBV7-9; abundance: few; j_gene: TRBJ2-1; d_gene: TRBD1; CDR3aa: CASSGDSHKNYNEQFF; CDR3nt: TGTGCCAGCAGCGGGGACAGTCACAAGAACTACAATGAGCAGTTCTTC
v_gene: TRBV20-1; abundance: many; j_gene: TRBJ2-7; d_gene: TRBD1; CDR3aa: CSALPGQGYEQYF; CDR3nt: TGCAGTGCTCTTCCTGGACAGGGTTACGAGCAGTACTTC
v_gene: TRBV4-2; abundance: many; j_gene: TRBJ2-7; d_gene: TRBD2; CDR3aa: CASSQDQRENVYEQYF; CDR3nt: TGTGCCAGCAGCCAAGATCAGCGGGAGAACGTTTATGAGCAGTACTTC
v_gene: TRBV6-1; abundance: .; j_gene: TRBJ2-7; d_gene: .; CDR3aa: CASTDRSPYEQYF; CDR3nt: TGTGCCAGTACCGACCGGAGCCCCTACGAGCAGTACTTC
v_gene: TRBV7-8; abundance: few; j_gene: TRBJ2-4; d_gene: .; CDR3aa: CASSSGGLLAIEYF; CDR3nt: TGTGCCAGCAGCTCTGGGGGCTTACTAGCGATCGAGTACTTC
v_gene: TRBV6-5; abundance: many; j_gene: TRBJ2-2; d_gene: .; CDR3aa: CASQKRQGNTGELFF; CDR3nt: TGTGCCAGCCAAAAGCGCCAAGGGAACACCGGGGAGCTGTTTTTT
v_gene: TRBV7-2; abundance: many; j_gene: TRBJ1-2; d_gene: TRBD1; CDR3aa: CASSPPGQGRDGYTF; CDR3nt: TGTGCCAGCAGCCCGCCGGGACAGGGGAGGGATGGCTACACCTTC
v_gene: TRBV7-9; abundance: many; j_gene: TRBJ2-7; d_gene: .; CDR3aa: CASSPRGYEQYF; CDR3nt: TGTGCCAGCAGCCCCCGCGGGTACGAGCAGTACTTC
v_gene: TRBV24-1; abundance: many; j_gene: TRBJ2-2; d_gene: TRBD2; CDR3aa: CAVRAGATGELFF; CDR3nt: TGTGCCGTCCGAGCGGGAGCCACCGGGGAGCTGTTTTTT
v_gene: TRBV18; abundance: many; j_gene: TRBJ1-5; d_gene: .; CDR3aa: CASSPGHNQPQHF; CDR3nt: TGTGCCAGCTCACCGGGCCACAATCAGCCCCAGCATTTT
v_gene: TRBV20-1; abundance: few; j_gene: TRBJ2-7; d_gene: .; CDR3aa: CSARDNLRVHEQYF; CDR3nt: TGCAGTGCTAGAGATAACTTGAGGGTCCACGAGCAGTACTTC
v_gene: TRBV7-2; abundance: many; j_gene: TRBJ1-1; d_gene: .; CDR3aa: CASSLDSANTEAFF; CDR3nt: TGTGCCAGCAGCTTAGACTCGGCGAACACTGAAGCTTTCTTT
v_gene: TRBV29-1; abundance: .; j_gene: TRBJ2-7; d_gene: .; CDR3aa: CSVGASSYEQYF; CDR3nt: TGCAGCGTTGGGGCGTCCTCCTACGAGCAGTACTTC
v_gene: TRBV12-2; abundance: .; j_gene: TRBJ2-7; d_gene: .; CDR3aa: CASRLSRHIYEQYF; CDR3nt: TGTGCAAGTCGCTTATCGCGACACATCTACGAGCAGTACTTC
v_gene: TRBV20-1; abundance: .; j_gene: TRBJ2-3; d_gene: .; CDR3aa: CSASGGNLDTQYF; CDR3nt: TGCAGTGCTAGCGGAGGGAATCTTGATACGCAGTATTTT
v_gene: TRBV12-3/TRBV12-4; abundance: .; j_gene: TRBJ2-3; d_gene: TRBD2; CDR3aa: CASVRGGGSGATQYF; CDR3nt: TGTGCCAGCGTTCGGGGGGGCGGGAGCGGCGCTACGCAGTATTTT
v_gene: TRBV18; abundance: few; j_gene: TRBJ2-6; d_gene: TRBD1; CDR3aa: CASSPFSRGLGANVLTF; CDR3nt: TGTGCCAGCTCACCCTTCAGCAGGGGGCTTGGGGCCAACGTCCTGACTTTC
v_gene: TRBV12-3/TRBV12-4; abundance: many; j_gene: TRBJ1-4; d_gene: TRBD1; CDR3aa: CASSSGGRITNEKLFF; CDR3nt: TGTGCCAGCAGTTCAGGGGGTCGGATAACTAATGAAAAACTGTTTTTT